These T cell receptor beta chains were read from a single sample in a study of cytomegalovirus exposure and HLA in healthy donors. The assay was immunoSEQ multiplex PCR, and TCRdb's table has in-frame clones only and misses some. The sample has about 89,000 clones; approximately 80% are singletons. Sequencing used PBMCs. Source of these receptors: a female donor in good health and CMV-seropositive. The CDR3 runs from the conserved cysteine through the conserved F or W. A D gene is named only where the DNA matches it firmly. Rows may omit the clone size; those that give it use once, few, many or a size class.

clone size	V gene	J gene	D gene	CDR3 protein	CDR3 DNA
-	TRBV4-1	TRBJ1-2	-	CASSQVDTSNYGYTF	TGCGCCAGCAGCCAAGTTGACACCTCTAACTATGGCTACACCTTC
few	TRBV28	TRBJ2-5	TRBD2	CASSPPPGLAGPETQYF	TGTGCCAGCAGCCCACCTCCCGGACTAGCGGGTCCCGAGACCCAGTACTTC
-	TRBV9	TRBJ1-6	TRBD1	CASSARDSSYNSPLHF	TGTGCCAGCAGCGCCCGGGACAGCTCCTATAATTCACCCCTCCACTTT
-	TRBV13	TRBJ1-1	TRBD1	CASDRQGANTEAFF	TGTGCCAGCGATAGACAGGGAGCGAACACTGAAGCTTTCTTT
-	TRBV5-1	TRBJ1-4	-	CASSRDTTDEKLFF	TGCGCCAGCAGCCGGGACACCACAGATGAAAAACTGTTTTTT
-	TRBV2	TRBJ2-7	TRBD2	CASGELAGELGEQYF	TGTGCCAGCGGGGAACTAGCGGGGGAATTGGGCGAGCAGTACTTC
-	TRBV27	TRBJ2-3	-	CASSWTSQDTQYF	TGTGCCAGCAGTTGGACTTCACAAGATACGCAGTATTTT
-	TRBV2	TRBJ2-1	-	CASSVETSYNEQFF	TGTGCCAGCAGTGTTGAGACTAGCTACAATGAGCAGTTCTTC
-	TRBV6-6	TRBJ1-1	TRBD1	CASTFGQGPREEAFF	TGTGCCAGCACCTTCGGACAGGGGCCGAGGGAAGAAGCTTTCTTT
-	TRBV7-9	TRBJ1-2	-	CASSSLVTF	TGTGCCAGCAGCTCCCTTGTTACCTTC
once	TRBV9	TRBJ2-7	-	CASSVGVAGSGEQYF	TGTGCCAGCAGCGTAGGGGTAGCCGGGAGCGGCGAGCAGTACTTC
-	TRBV5-5	TRBJ1-1	-	CATSSSGLSEAFF	TGTGCCACCTCGAGCTCGGGACTTAGTGAAGCTTTCTTT
-	TRBV7-9	TRBJ2-7	TRBD1	CASSGGTGRTYEQYF	TGTGCCAGCAGCGGGGGGACAGGCCGAACCTACGAGCAGTACTTC
-	TRBV4-1	TRBJ2-5	TRBD2	CASSQGLAGVTLEQYF	TGCGCCAGCAGCCAAGGTCTAGCGGGAGTCACCCTGGAGCAGTACTTC
-	TRBV19	TRBJ2-2	TRBD1	CASRSGQGNTGELFF	TGTGCCAGTAGATCAGGACAGGGCAACACCGGGGAGCTGTTTTTT
once	TRBV27	TRBJ1-5	-	CASSSRAGPPNQPQHF	TGTGCCAGCAGTTCCCGCGCGGGCCCCCCTAATCAGCCCCAGCATTTT
-	TRBV7-9	TRBJ2-7	TRBD1	CASSLALGQHDYEQYF	TGTGCCAGCAGCTTAGCGTTGGGACAGCATGACTACGAGCAGTACTTC
-	TRBV7-2	TRBJ1-5	-	CASSYDWSSNQPQHF	TGTGCCAGCAGCTACGACTGGTCAAGCAATCAGCCCCAGCATTTT
-	TRBV2	TRBJ1-5	-	CASRIGGQPQHF	TGTGCCAGCAGGATAGGAGGCCAGCCCCAGCATTTT
-	TRBV28	TRBJ1-5	TRBD1	CASPPETLTGGGQPQHF	TGTGCCAGCCCCCCCGAAACCCTAACAGGGGGCGGCCAGCCCCAGCATTTT
-	TRBV30	TRBJ1-2	-	CAWSVGDVGPGYTF	TGTGCCTGGAGTGTAGGGGATGTGGGGCCTGGCTACACCTTC
-	TRBV6-5	TRBJ2-7	-	CASSYSGLPYEQYF	TGTGCCAGCAGTTACTCAGGACTTCCCTACGAGCAGTACTTC
-	TRBV4-1	TRBJ1-2	-	CASSQDPGRTNYGYTF	TGCGCCAGCAGCCAAGACCCCGGGAGGACTAACTATGGCTACACCTTC
-	TRBV7-6	TRBJ1-3	-	CASSLVVRGPFSGNTIYF	TGTGCCAGCAGCTTAGTTGTCAGGGGACCCTTCTCTGGAAACACCATATATTTT
-	TRBV5-1	TRBJ2-1	TRBD2	CASSLGLAGELYNEQFF	TGCGCCAGCAGCTTGGGACTAGCGGGGGAACTCTACAATGAGCAGTTCTTC
-	TRBV4-1	TRBJ1-2	TRBD1	CASSQEDRAGYTF	TGCGCCAGCAGCCAAGAGGACAGGGCTGGCTACACCTTC
-	TRBV6-6	TRBJ1-2	-	CASTLSGGSYGYTF	TGTGCCAGCACCTTATCTGGCGGGTCCTATGGCTACACCTTC
-	TRBV19	TRBJ2-7	TRBD2	CASTRGRDYEQYF	TGTGCCAGTACCCGGGGGAGGGACTACGAGCAGTACTTC